This T cell receptor (beta chain) was identified in a study of shared clonotypes between healthy human individuals. Repertoires were generated with immunoSEQ multiplex PCR, while TCRdb's copy carries only in-frame clones and drops some. Among some 2,000,000 clones listed, roughly 95% were seen once. CDR1 is MNHEY and CDR2 is SVGAGI in the germline V gene. Trimming removed 6 bases at V and 11 bases at J, with 13 bases between. The CDR3 contains 11 residues. Terminally differentiated effector memory CD45RA+ cells were excluded by CCR7 positive selection of CD45RO-negative cells. The receptor's source is a man between 18 and 29 years old in good health. Sequences were obtained from naive CD8+ T cells sorted from blood. The chain joins TRBV6-5 to TRBJ1-1; D is perhaps TRBD1 (6 bases). The CDR3 coding sequence is TGTGCCAGCAGAGTTCAGGGGTTGGCTTTCTTT. Translated, it gives CASRVQGLAFF.